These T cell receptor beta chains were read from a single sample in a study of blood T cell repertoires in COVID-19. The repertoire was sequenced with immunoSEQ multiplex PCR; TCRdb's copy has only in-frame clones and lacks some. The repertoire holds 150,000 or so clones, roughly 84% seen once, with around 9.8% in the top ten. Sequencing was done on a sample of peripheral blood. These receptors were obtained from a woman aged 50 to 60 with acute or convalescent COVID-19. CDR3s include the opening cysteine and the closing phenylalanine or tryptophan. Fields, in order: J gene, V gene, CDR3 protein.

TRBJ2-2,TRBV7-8,CASSPSNRGITGELFF
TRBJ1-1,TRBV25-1,CASSPGVEAFF
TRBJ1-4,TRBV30,CAWRFLNEKLFF
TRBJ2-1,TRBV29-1,CSVSRSRDEQFF
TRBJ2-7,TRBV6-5,CASNPPSGGGYEQYF
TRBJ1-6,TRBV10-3,CAITSDRGDSPLHF
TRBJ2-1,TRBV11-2,CASGGQGTLTLQAYNEQFF
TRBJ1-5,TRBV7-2,CASSSRGQPQHF
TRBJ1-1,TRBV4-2,CASSQSTGTSEAFF
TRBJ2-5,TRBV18,CASSNAGTGGSQETQYF
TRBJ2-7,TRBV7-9,CASRPGTHPYEQYF
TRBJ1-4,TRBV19,CASSITGVGEKLFF
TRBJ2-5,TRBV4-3,CASSQGRGTHQETQYF
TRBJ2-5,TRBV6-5,CASRQDLSVETQYF
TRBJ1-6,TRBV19,CASSTTGGGSPLHF
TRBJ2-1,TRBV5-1,CASSAGPSDGYNEQFF
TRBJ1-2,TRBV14,CASSQLYRGFQYTF
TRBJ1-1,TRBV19,CASSRQGDTEAFF
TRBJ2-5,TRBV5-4,CASSFRAGLAVQETQYF
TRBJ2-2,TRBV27,CATRVGGLSTGELFF
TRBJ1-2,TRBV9,CASSVGAGHYTF
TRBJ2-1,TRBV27,CASSLSVLTSGVHNEQFF
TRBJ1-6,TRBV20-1,CSASRSDRGNSPLHF
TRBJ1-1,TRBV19,CASSFGTGGWTEAFF
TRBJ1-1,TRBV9,CASSERGNGNTEAFF
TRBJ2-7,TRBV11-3,CASSRTSGNAGEQYF
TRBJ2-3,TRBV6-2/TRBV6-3,CASSYGMRADTQYF
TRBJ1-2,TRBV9,CASSAGSPGVSGYTF
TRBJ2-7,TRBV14,CASTSGGNGEQYF
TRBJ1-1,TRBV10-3,CATKQGADTEAFF
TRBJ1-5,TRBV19,CASSAGGRHQPQHF
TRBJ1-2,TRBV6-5,CASTGQGSLRGYTF
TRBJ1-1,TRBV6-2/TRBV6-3,CASSQSLGYTEAFF
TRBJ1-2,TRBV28,CASRQQGAEGYTF
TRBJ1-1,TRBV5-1,CASSLEGHDTEAFF
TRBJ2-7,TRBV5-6,CASSTGTSGYEQYF
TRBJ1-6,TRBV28,CASSLSYGPGRPLHF
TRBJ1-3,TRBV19,CASSKGGHMSSGNTIYF
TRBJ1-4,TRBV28,CAATGANEKLFF
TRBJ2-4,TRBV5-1,CASSLTENIQYF
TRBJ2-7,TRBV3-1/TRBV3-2,CASSRGLAVYEQYF
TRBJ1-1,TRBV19,CASSILGGENTEAFF
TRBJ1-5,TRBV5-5,CASSLDTRDQPQHF
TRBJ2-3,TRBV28,CASSYRGRFGTDTQYF
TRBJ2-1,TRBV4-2,CASSQRSSGTYNEQFF
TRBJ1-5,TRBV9,CASSATGEQPQHF
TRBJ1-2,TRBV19,CASRSQGTYGYTF
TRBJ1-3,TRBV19,CASSKRQGGTSGNTIYF
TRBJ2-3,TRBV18,CASSPGRGASDTQYF
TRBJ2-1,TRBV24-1,CATQTAGGNNEQFF
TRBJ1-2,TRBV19,CASRSGAGRVGYTF
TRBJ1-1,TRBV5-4,CASSRYGRTEAFF
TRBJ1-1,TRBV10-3,CAISETGTVNTEAFF
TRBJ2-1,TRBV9,CASSNPGTSGMYNEQFF